This TCR beta chain was captured in a study of technical replicates of blood from a handful of donors. Assay used: immunoSEQ multiplex PCR; TCRdb lists only in-frame clones, some missing. Of about 100,000 clones in the sample, 90% to 96% were seen once. Sequenced material: T cells isolated from PBMCs. The TCR sequence derives from a human donor in good health.

The CDR3 here is CASSENRQSSYEQYF. The DNA of the CDR3 is TGTGCCAGCAGTGAAAACAGGCAGAGCTCCTACGAGCAGTACTTC. This sequence joins TRBV2 and TRBJ2-7; possible D gene TRBD1, 5 bases. Per germline, CDR1 SNHLY and CDR2 FYNNEI. Trimming removed 2 bases from V and 0 bases from J, with 11 bases in between. This CDR3 comprises 15 residues.